This passage covers 20 T cell receptor beta chains from one sample sequenced in a study of early T cells in non-severe SARS-CoV-2 infection. TCRdb analysed the 5' RACE reads with MiXCR anew, one entry per CDR3 protein. Of tens of thousands of distinct CDR3 sequences in the sample, more than 4% were seen once. The source was whole blood, collected at baseline. The receptors derive from an adult who was a healthcare worker with PCR-confirmed SARS-CoV-2 infection or an uninfected control (not recorded which).

This clonotype was recorded many times. This sequence joins TRBV18 and TRBJ1-5; 10 bases are a match to TRBD1. This CDR3 comprises 16 residues. The V gene's germline CDR1 is KGHSH and CDR2 LQKENI. Unmatched junction bases numbered 8, after V lost 2 bases and J lost 7 bases. Here the CDR3 DNA reads TGTGCCAGCTCACCATGGGACAGGGGATCGGGACAGCCCCAGCATTTT. Translated, it gives CASSPWDRGSGQPQHF.

In its sample, this clonotype was seen a few times. The chain is built from TRBV18 and TRBJ2-4; TRBD1 aligns across 8 bases. After removal of 3 bases from V and 3 bases from J, the junction contained 1 base not matched to a gene. Germline lookup yields CDR1 KGHSH and CDR2 LQKENI. The CDR3 runs 14 residues. CDR3 nucleotides: TGTGCCAGCTCACCCGGGACAGGCAAAAACATTCAGTACTTC. Amino acids: CASSPGTGKNIQYF. Full variable domain (outside the CDR3, taken from reference TRBV18 and TRBJ2-4): NAGVMQNPRHLVRRRGQEARLRCSPMKGHSHVYWYRQLPEEGLKFMVYLQKENIIDESGMPKERFSAEFPKEGPSILRIQQVVRGDSAAYFCASSPGTGKNIQYFGAGTRLSVL.

This clonotype was detected ten times or more. V and J are TRBV5-5 and TRBJ2-4; D remains ambiguous. V was clipped by 0 bases and J by 11 bases, with 12 bases between them. Germline V gene data show CDR1 as SGHKS and CDR2 as YYEKEE (reference sequence). The CDR3 length is 13 residues. The CDR3 DNA follows: TGTGCCAGCAGCTTGGACGGACCCATGGTTCAGTACTTC. As protein: CASSLDGPMVQYF.

The rearrangement uses TRBV4-1 and TRBJ2-7, with a weak D call TRBD1 (6 bases). This CDR3 region has 16 residues. CDR1 and CDR2 (germline): MGHRA, YSYEKL. Trimming took off 8 bases at V and 0 bases at J, with 20 bases between the two ends. The CDR3 DNA follows: TGCGCCAGCGGGACATCCCTTCGGGCTAGCTCCTACGAGCAGTACTTC. This encodes CASGTSLRASSYEQYF.

This clonotype was seen only a few times. This chain uses TRBV5-1 with TRBJ2-7; tentatively, D is TRBD2 (6 bases). V was cut by 4 bases and J by 2 bases, with 13 bases left in between. CDR3 size: 14 residues. Germline V gene lookup returns CDR1 SGHRS and CDR2 YFSETQ. CDR3 in DNA: TGCGCCAGCAGCCTCGGGACTGCTACCTACGAGCAGTACTTC. Translating it yields CASSLGTATYEQYF.

This clonotype was recorded many times. The chain combines TRBV7-2 with TRBJ1-5; the match to TRBD1 covers 7 bases. Trimming at V came to 5 bases and at J to 5 bases, leaving 9 bases not matched to a gene. The germline V gene has CDR1 SGHTA and CDR2 FQGNSA. This CDR3 spans 15 amino acids. CDR3 sequence: CASSGRQGGDQPQHF. The CDR3 nucleotides are TGTGCCAGCAGCGGAAGACAGGGAGGGGATCAGCCCCAGCATTTT. Full variable domain (rest looked up from reference TRBV7-2 and TRBJ1-5): GAGVSQSPSNKVTEKGKDVELRCDPISGHTALYWYRQSLGQGLEFLIYFQGNSAPDKSGLPSDRFSAERTGGSVSTLTIQRTQQEDSAVYLCASSGRQGGDQPQHFGDGTRLSIL.

This clonotype appeared many times. V is TRBV6-5 and J is TRBJ1-2; D is possibly TRBD1 (6 bases). This CDR3 region has 14 residues. The V end lost 0 bases, the J end lost 5 bases, and 10 bases lay between the germline ends. CDR1 MNHEY and CDR2 SVGAGI come from the germline V gene. CDR3 nucleotides: TGTGCCAGCAGTTACTCGAGGGGGATATATGGCTACACCTTC. Residues: CASSYSRGIYGYTF.

The chain joins TRBV11-2 to TRBJ2-2; a possible D gene is TRBD2 (6 bases). The germline V gene encodes CDR1 SGHAT and CDR2 FQNNGV. The V and J ends lost 0 bases and 1 base respectively, with 6 bases between them. The CDR3 is 15 amino acids. CDR3 DNA: TGTGCCAGCAGCTTAGACGGGAGGAACACCGGGGAGCTGTTTTTT. Protein product: CASSLDGRNTGELFF.

The gene calls are TRBV6-1 and TRBJ2-3, with D possibly matching TRBD1 (6 bases). The CDR3 has 16 residues. The V and J ends lost 1 base and 3 bases respectively, with 14 bases between them. Germline CDR1 and CDR2: MNHNS and SASEGT. Here the CDR3 DNA reads TGTGCCAGCAGTGAAGGTACAGGGTGGCGTACAGATACGCAGTATTTT. Amino acid sequence: CASSEGTGWRTDTQYF.

The chain combines TRBV29-1 with TRBJ2-7; no clear D gene. The V end was cut by 3 bases, the J end by 4 bases, with 13 bases between. Per germline, CDR1 SQVTM and CDR2 ANQGSEA. The CDR3 covers 13 residues. CDR3 in amino acids: CSVEARTPYEQYF. CDR3 bases: TGCAGCGTTGAGGCCAGGACCCCTTACGAGCAGTACTTC.

This clonotype was counted only a few times. The chain's CDR3 is CASSLASFPYEQYF. In nucleotides, the CDR3 is TGTGCCAGCAGTTTAGCTTCGTTCCCCTACGAGCAGTACTTC. The chain couples TRBV5-6 to TRBJ2-7; D uncertain. V lost 5 bases to trimming and J lost 2 bases, with 14 bases between them. This CDR3 contains 14 residues. Per the germline V gene, CDR1 is SGHDT and CDR2 is YYEEEE.

This clonotype has at least ten counts. The V call is TRBV6-1, the J call TRBJ1-2, with unresolved D. There are 14 residues in the CDR3. The ends were cut back, 3 bases at V and 6 bases at J, with 14 bases in the middle. Germline loops: CDR1 MNHNS, CDR2 SASEGT. CDR3 protein: CASSDNPTPNGYTF. CDR3 nucleotide sequence: TGTGCCAGCAGTGATAACCCCACGCCGAATGGCTACACCTTC.

This sequence joins TRBV18 and TRBJ2-7; 11 bases fit TRBD2. This CDR3 spans 15 amino acids. V was pared by 6 bases and J by 0 bases, with 4 bases of the junction left unmatched. In germline, CDR1 is KGHSH, CDR2 LQKENI. CDR3 DNA: TGTGCCAGCTCTCCGGGACTAGCGGTCTCCTACGAGCAGTACTTC. This sequence encodes CASSPGLAVSYEQYF.

This clonotype was seen repeatedly, ten times or more. This chain connects TRBV12-3 or TRBV12-4 to TRBJ2-1; D ambiguous. Trimming left V 3 bases short and J 6 bases short, with 9 bases between. The CDR3 totals 13 residues. The DNA of the CDR3 is TGTGCCAGCAGTTTGACTCCCGCCAATGAGCAGTTCTTC. Translating gives CASSLTPANEQFF.

This clonotype appeared a few times. This rearrangement joins TRBV13 to TRBJ2-2; 9 nucleotides line up with TRBD2. The CDR3 covers 16 residues. Trimming removed 4 bases from V and 1 base from J; junction bases left unmatched: 4. Germline assignment: CDR1 PRHDT and CDR2 FYEKMQ (reference sequence). In DNA form, the CDR3 reads TGTGCCAGCAGCTCCCGACTAGCGGAGAACACCGGGGAGCTGTTTTTT. Translated: CASSSRLAENTGELFF.

This chain uses TRBV18 with TRBJ2-7, with unresolved D. Trimming pared 6 bases from V and 6 bases from J, leaving 12 bases between. This CDR3 has 12 amino acids. Germline assignment: CDR1 KGHSH and CDR2 LQKENI. Here the CDR3 reads CASSLSGTEQYF. In DNA form, the CDR3 reads TGTGCCAGCTCTCTCTCGGGTACCGAGCAGTACTTC.

The chain employs TRBV10-2 and TRBJ2-5; 7 bases align to TRBD1. This CDR3 is built from 12 residues. Per the germline V gene, CDR1 is WSHSY and CDR2 is SAAADI. V was pared by 5 bases and J by 4 bases, with 1 base of the junction left unmatched. Here the CDR3 reads CASSSGGETQYF. In DNA, the CDR3 is TGCGCCAGCAGTTCAGGGGGAGAGACCCAGTACTTC.

The chain is built from TRBV30 and TRBJ1-2, with TRBD1 identical over 9 bases. V lost 1 base, J lost 4 bases, and 10 bases stayed unmatched. The CDR3 is made up of 16 amino acids. CDR1 and CDR2 from the germline V gene are GTSNPN and SVGIG (reference sequence). CDR3 DNA: TGTGCCTGGAGTGGAACTACCGACAGGGGGTCCTATGGCTACACCTTC. Amino acid sequence: CAWSGTTDRGSYGYTF.

The chain links TRBV20-1 to TRBJ1-3; 9 bases match TRBD1. The junction had 6 bases not matched to a gene; V was cut back by 3 bases and J by 3 bases. Germline V CDR1 and CDR2: DFQATT, SNEGSKA (reference sequence). The CDR3 runs 15 residues. The CDR3 sequence: CSARGQGGYGNTIYF. The CDR3 bases are TGCAGTGCTAGGGGACAGGGAGGATATGGAAACACCATATATTTT.

This clonotype has a count of ten or more. CDR3 protein: CASSGTLNTEAFF. CDR3 DNA: TGTGCCAGCAGCGGGACATTGAACACTGAAGCTTTCTTT. J is TRBJ1-1 and V is TRBV6-1, with TRBD1 as a possible D gene (6 bases). CDR1 is MNHNS and CDR2 is SASEGT in the germline V gene. V was cut by 6 bases and J by 0 bases, with 8 bases left in between. The CDR3 sequence is 13 residues long.